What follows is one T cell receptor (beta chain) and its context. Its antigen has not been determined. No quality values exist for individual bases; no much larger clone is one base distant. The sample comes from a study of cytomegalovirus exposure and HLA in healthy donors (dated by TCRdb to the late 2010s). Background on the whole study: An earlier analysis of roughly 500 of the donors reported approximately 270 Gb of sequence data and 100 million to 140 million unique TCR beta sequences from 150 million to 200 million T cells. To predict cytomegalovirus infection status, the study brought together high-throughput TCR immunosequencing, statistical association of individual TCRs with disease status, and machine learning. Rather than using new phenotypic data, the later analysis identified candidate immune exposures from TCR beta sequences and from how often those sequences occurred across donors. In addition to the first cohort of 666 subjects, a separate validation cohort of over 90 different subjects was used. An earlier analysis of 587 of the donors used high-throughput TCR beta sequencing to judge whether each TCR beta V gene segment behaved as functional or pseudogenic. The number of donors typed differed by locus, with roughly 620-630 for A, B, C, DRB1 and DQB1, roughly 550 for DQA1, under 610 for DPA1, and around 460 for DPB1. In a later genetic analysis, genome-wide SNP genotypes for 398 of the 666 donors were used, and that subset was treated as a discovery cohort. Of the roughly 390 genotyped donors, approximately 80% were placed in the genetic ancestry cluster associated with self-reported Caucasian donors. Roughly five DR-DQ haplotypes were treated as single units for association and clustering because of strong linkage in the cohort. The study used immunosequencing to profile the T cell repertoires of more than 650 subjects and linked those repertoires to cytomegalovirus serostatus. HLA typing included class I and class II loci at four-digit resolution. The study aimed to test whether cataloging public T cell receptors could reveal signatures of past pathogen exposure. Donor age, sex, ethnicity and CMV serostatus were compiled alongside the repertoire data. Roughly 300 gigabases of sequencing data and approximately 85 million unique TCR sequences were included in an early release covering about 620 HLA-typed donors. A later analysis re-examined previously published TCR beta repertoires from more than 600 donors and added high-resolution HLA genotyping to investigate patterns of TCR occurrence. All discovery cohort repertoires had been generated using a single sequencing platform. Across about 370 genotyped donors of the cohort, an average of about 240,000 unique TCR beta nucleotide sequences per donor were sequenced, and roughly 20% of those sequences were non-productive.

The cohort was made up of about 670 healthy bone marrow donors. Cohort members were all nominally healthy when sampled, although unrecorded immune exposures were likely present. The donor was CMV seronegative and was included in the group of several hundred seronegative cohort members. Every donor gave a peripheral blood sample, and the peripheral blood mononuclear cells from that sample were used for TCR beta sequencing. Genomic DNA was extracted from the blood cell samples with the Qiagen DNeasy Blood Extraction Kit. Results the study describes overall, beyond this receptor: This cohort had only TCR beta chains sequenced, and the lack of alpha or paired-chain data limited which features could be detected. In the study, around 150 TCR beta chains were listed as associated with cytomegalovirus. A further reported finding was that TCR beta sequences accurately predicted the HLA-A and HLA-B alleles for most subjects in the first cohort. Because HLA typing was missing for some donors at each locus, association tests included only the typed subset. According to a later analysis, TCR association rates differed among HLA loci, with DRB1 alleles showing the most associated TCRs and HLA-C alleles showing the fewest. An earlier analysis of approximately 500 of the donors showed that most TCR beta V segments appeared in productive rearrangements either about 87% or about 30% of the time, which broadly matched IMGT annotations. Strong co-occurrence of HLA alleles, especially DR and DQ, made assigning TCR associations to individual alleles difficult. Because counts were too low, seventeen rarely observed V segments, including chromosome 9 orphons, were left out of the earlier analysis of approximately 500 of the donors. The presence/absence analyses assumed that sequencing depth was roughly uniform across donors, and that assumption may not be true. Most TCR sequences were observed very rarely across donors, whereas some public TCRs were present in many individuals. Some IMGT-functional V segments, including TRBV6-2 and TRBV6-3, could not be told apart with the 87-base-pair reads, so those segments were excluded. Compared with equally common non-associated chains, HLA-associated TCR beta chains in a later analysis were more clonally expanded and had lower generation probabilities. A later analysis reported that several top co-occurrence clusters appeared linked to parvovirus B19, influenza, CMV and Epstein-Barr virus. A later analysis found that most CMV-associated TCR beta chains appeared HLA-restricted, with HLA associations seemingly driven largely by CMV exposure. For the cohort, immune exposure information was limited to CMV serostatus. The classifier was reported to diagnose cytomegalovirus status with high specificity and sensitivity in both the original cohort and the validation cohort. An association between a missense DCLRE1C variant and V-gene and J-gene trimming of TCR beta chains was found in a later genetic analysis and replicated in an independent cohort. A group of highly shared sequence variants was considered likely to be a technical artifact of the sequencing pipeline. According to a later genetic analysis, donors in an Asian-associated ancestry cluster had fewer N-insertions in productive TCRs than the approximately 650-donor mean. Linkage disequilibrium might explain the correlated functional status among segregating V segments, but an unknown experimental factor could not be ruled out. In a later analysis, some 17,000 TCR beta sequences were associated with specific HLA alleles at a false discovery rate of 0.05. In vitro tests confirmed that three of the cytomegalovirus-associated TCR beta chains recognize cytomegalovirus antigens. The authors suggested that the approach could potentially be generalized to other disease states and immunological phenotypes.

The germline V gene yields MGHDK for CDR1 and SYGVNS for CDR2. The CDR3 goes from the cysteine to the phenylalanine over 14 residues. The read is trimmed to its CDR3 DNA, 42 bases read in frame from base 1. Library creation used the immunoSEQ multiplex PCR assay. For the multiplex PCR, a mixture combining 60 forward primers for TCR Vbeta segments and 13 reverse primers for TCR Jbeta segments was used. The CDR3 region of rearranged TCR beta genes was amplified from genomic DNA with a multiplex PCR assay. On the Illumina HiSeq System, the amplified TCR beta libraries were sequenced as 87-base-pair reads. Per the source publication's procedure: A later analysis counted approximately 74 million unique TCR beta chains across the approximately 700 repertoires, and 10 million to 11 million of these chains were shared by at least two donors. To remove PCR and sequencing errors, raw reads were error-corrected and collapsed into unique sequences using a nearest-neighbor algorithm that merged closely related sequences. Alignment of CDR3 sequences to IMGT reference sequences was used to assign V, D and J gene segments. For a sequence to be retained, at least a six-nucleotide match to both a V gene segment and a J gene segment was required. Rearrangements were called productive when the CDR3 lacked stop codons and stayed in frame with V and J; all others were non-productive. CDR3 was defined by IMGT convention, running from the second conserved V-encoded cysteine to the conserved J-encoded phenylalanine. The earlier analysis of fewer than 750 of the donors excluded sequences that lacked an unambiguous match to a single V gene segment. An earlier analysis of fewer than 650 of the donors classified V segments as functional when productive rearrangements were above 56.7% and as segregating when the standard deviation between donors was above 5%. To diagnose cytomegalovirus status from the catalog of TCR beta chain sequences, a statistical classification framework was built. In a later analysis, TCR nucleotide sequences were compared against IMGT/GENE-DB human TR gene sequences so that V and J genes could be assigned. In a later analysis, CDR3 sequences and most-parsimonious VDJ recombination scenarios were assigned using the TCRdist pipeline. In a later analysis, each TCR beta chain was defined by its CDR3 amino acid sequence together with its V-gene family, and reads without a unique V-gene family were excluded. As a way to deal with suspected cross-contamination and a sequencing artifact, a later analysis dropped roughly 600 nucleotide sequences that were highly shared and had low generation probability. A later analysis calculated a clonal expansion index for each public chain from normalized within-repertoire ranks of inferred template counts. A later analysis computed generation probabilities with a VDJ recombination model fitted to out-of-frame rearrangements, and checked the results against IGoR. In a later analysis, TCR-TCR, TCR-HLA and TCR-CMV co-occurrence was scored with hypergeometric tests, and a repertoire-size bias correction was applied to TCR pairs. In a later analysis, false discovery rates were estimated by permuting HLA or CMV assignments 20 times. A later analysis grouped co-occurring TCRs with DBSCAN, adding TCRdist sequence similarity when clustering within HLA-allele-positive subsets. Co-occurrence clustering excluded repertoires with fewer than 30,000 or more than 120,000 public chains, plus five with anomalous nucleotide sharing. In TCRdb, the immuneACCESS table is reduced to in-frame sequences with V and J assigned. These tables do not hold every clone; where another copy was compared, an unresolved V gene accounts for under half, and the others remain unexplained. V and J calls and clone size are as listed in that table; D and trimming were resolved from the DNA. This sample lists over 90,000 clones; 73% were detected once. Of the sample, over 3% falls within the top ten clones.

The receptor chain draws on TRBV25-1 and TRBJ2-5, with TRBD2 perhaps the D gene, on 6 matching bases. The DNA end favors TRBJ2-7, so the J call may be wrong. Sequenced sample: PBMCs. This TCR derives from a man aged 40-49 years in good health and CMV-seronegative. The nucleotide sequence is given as TGTGCCAGCAGTGAATGGGACTGGGATGGCGAGCAGTACTTC. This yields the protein CASSEWDWDGEQYF.